This record covers a single T cell receptor beta chain. Antigen specificity is unknown. The germline CDR1 and CDR2 sequences are KGHDR and SFDVKD. The CDR3 contains 13 residues. V lost 5 bases and J 1 base, leaving 7 bases between the germline ends. This entry is derived from a study of T cell responses to AZD1222 COVID-19 vaccine. Study-wide findings and caveats: Seropositive status at baseline applied to only five or six AZD1222 recipients.

Using immunoSEQ multiplex PCR, the repertoire was profiled, and TCRdb retains in-frame clones only, with some absent. The data hold 100,000 or so clones, with approximately 88% observed a single time. The starting material was peripheral blood, obtained on day 0 of AZD1222 vaccination. This TCR was recovered from an adult in good health. The chain carries TRBV24-1 and TRBJ1-1; no clear D gene. For the CDR3, the DNA is TGTGCCACCAGTGTGGGGTGGAACACTGAAGCTTTCTTT. It translates to CATSVGWNTEAFF.